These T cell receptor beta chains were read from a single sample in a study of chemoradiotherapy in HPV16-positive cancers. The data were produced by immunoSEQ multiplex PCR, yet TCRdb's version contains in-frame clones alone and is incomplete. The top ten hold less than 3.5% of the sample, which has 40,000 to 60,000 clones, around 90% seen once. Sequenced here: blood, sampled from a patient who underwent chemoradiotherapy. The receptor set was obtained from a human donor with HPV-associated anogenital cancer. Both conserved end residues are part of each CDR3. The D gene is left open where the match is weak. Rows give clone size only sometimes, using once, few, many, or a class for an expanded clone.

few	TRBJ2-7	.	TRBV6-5	TGTGCCAGCACTAGGGGGAGTCAGAGCTCCTACGAGCAGTACTTC	CASTRGSQSSYEQYF
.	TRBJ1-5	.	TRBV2	TGTGCCAGCCACAGTTATAATCAGCCCCAGCATTTT	CASHSYNQPQHF
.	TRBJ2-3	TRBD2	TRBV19	TGTGCCAGTAGTATAGCCAGGGCGGGGGGTCGAGATACGCAGTATTTT	CASSIARAGGRDTQYF
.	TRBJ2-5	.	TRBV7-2	TGTGCCAGCAGCTTAGGAGGGACTCAAGAGACCCAGTACTTC	CASSLGGTQETQYF
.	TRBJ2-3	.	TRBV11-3	TGTGCCAGCGGGGGAGATACGCAGTATTTT	CASGGDTQYF
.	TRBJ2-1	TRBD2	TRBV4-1	TGCGCCAGCAGCCAAGGCGCTAGCGGGGGGGCCGGTGAGCAGTTCTTC	CASSQGASGGAGEQFF
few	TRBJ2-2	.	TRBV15	TGTGCCACCAGCAGAGGAGGGCTCACCGGGGAGCTGTTTTTT	CATSRGGLTGELFF
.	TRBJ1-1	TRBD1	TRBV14	TGTGCCAGCAGCCAACAGGGGGCTTTGAACACTGAAGCTTTCTTT	CASSQQGALNTEAFF
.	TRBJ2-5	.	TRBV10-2	TGCGCCAGCAGTTCGGCGGCTAGCGCACAAGGGACCCAGTACTTC	CASSSAASAQGTQYF
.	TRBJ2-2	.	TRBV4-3	TGCGCCAGCAGCCAAGAGCAGGGTCAGACCGGGGAGCTGTTTTTT	CASSQEQGQTGELFF
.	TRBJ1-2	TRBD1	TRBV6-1	TGTGCCAGCAGTGAGAGACAGGGGGCGAGTGGCTACACCTTC	CASSERQGASGYTF
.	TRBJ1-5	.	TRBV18	TGTGCCAGCTCACCCGGGGGACAGCCCCAGCATTTT	CASSPGGQPQHF
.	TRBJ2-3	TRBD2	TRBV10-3	TGTGCCATCAGTGAGTCGGATGGGCGGGGGGGCACAGATACGCAGTATTTT	CAISESDGRGGTDTQYF
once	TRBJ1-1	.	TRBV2	TGTGCCAGCAGTGATGATCTATTGAACACTGAAGCTTTCTTT	CASSDDLLNTEAFF
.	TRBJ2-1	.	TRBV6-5	TGTGCCAGCAGTTACCTCGGGAAGAATGAGCAGTTCTTC	CASSYLGKNEQFF
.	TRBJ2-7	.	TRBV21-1	TGTGCCAGCAGACCCGACAGGGGGCCTATGAGGAAGTACTTC	CASRPDRGPMRKYF
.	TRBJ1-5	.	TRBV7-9	TGTGCCAGCAGTCCAGGGACCGGCAATCAGCCCCAGCATTTT	CASSPGTGNQPQHF
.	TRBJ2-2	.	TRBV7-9	TGTGCCAGCAGCTTAGGATGGAGGGGTAACACCGGGGAGCTGTTTTTT	CASSLGWRGNTGELFF
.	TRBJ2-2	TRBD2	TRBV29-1	TGCAGCGTTTCGGGGGGACTAGCGGGAGGGCGGACCGGGGAGCTGTTTTTT	CSVSGGLAGGRTGELFF
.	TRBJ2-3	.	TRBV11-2	TGTGCCAGCAGCTTAGGCGGTCCCCCTAGCACAGATACGCAGTATTTT	CASSLGGPPSTDTQYF
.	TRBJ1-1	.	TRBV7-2	TGTGCCAGCAGCCAACCCGGTGGAATCCCCATGAACACTGAAGCTTTCTTT	CASSQPGGIPMNTEAFF
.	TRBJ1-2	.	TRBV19	TGTGCCAGTAGTATGCAGGTTACGGGGACGAACTATGGCTACACCTTC	CASSMQVTGTNYGYTF
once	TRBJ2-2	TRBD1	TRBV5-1	TGCGCCAGCAGAGTGAGGGGGACAGGGGCCGGGGAGCTGTTTTTT	CASRVRGTGAGELFF
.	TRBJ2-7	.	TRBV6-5	TGTGCCAGCAGTTATTCGCCACCGGCTAACCCATACGAGCAGTACTTC	CASSYSPPANPYEQYF
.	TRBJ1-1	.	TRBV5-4	TGTGCCAGCAGCTTGGAAGGGACCCTAAACACTGAAGCTTTCTTT	CASSLEGTLNTEAFF
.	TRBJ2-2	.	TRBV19	TGTGCCAGTAGAGGTCGGTCTGGCGCGAGGCCACCCTGGACCACCGGGGAGCTGTTTTTT	CASRGRSGARPPWTTGELFF
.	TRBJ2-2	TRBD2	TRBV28	TGTGCCAGCACCCCAAGGGCTAGCGGGAACACCGGGGAGCTGTTTTTT	CASTPRASGNTGELFF
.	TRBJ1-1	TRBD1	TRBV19	TGTGCCAGTAGGTTAGGACAGGGGACCAACACTGAAGCTTTCTTT	CASRLGQGTNTEAFF
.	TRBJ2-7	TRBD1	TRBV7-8	TGTGCCAGCAGCTACAGAACCGGGACAGGAGCCTACGAGCAGTACTTC	CASSYRTGTGAYEQYF
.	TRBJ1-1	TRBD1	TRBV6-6	TGTGCCAGCAGTTACGGGCAGGGGGGGTCGGACACTGAAGCTTTCTTT	CASSYGQGGSDTEAFF
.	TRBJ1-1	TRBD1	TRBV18	TGTGCCAGCTCACTCTTTACCGGGACAGAGAACACTGAAGCTTTCTTT	CASSLFTGTENTEAFF
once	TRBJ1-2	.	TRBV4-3	TGCGCCAGCAGCCAAGAAGTCCGCAGGTACTATGGCTACACCTTC	CASSQEVRRYYGYTF
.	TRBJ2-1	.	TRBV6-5	TGTGCCAGCAGTTCGTACAGGTTTACCTACAATGAGCAGTTCTTC	CASSSYRFTYNEQFF
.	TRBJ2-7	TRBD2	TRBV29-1	TGCAGCGTTGACGGGGGGACCGACGAGCAGTACTTC	CSVDGGTDEQYF
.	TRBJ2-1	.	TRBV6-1	TGTGCCAGCAGTGATGCCCTAGAGGACCCCTACAATGAGCAGTTCTTC	CASSDALEDPYNEQFF
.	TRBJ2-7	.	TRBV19	TGTGCCAGTAGTTCCTCCGCCTACGAGCAGTACTTC	CASSSSAYEQYF
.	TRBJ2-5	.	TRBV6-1	TGTGCCAGCACTAAGGGCCCCAAAGAGGAGACCCAGTACTTC	CASTKGPKEETQYF
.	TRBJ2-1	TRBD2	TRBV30	TGTGCCTGGAGTGGATCCGGGGGGGCCTACAATGAGCAGTTCTTC	CAWSGSGGAYNEQFF
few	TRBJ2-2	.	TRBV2	TGTGCCAGCAGTTATGCATCGAACACCGGGGAGCTGTTTTTT	CASSYASNTGELFF
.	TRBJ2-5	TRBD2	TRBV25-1	TGTGCCAGCAGTCGGCTAGCGGGAGGCCAAGAGACCCAGTACTTC	CASSRLAGGQETQYF
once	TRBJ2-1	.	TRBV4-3	TGCGCCAGCAGCCAAGACGGACACCACTACAATGAGCAGTTCTTC	CASSQDGHHYNEQFF
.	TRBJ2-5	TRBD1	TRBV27	TGTGCCAGCAGTTTAGGGACAGAGAGCCTCGGGACCCAGTACTTC	CASSLGTESLGTQYF
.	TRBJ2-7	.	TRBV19	TGTGCCAGCCGAGGACAGTTCTACGAGCAGTACTTC	CASRGQFYEQYF
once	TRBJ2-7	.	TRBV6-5	TGTGCCAGCAGTTACTCTGCAGTGTACGAGCAGTACTTC	CASSYSAVYEQYF
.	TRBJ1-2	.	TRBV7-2	TGTGCCAGCAGCTTGAACTCCGGGACCACCTCGGGTGGCTACACCTTC	CASSLNSGTTSGGYTF
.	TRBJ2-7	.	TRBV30	TGTGCCTGGAGTGTAACGGGCCAGGGTAACTACGAGCAGTACTTC	CAWSVTGQGNYEQYF
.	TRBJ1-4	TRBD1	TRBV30	TGTGCCTGGAGTGCCCCCCGGGACAGGGAAAAACTGTTTTTT	CAWSAPRDREKLFF
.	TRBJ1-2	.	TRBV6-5	TGTGCCAGCAGTTACTCCTCAGATAACTATGGCTACACCTTC	CASSYSSDNYGYTF
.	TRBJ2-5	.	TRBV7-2	TGTGCCAGCAGCTCGAATACGTTCGGGGTCCAAGAGACCCAGTACTTC	CASSSNTFGVQETQYF
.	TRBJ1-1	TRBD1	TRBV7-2	TGTGCCAGCAGCTTTCGGACAGGGGCCTGGAGGGGCACTGAAGCTTTCTTT	CASSFRTGAWRGTEAFF
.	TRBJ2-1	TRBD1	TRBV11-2	TGTGCCAGCAGCCTAACTTCGACAGGGGGACATGAGCAGTTCTTC	CASSLTSTGGHEQFF
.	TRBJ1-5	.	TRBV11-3	TGTGCCAGCAGCTTAGAGAGGGTAGGCAAGCCCCAGCATTTT	CASSLERVGKPQHF
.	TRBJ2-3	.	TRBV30	TGTGCCTGGAGTCGGGACCAATATAGCACAGATACGCAGTATTTT	CAWSRDQYSTDTQYF